The 31 T cell receptor beta chains given below trace back to one sample, sequenced in a study of cytomegalovirus exposure and HLA in healthy donors. Here immunoSEQ multiplex PCR was the method, and the copy in TCRdb shows in-frame clones only, minus some. Found here are 57,000 or so clones, over 75% of them singletons; the top ten hold 2.2%. Sample: PBMCs. The receptors here all came from a woman younger than 45 in good health and CMV-seronegative.

The chain is built from TRBV23-1 and TRBJ2-4; 7 nucleotides match TRBD1. TRBV23-1 is sorted into the ORF group, with uncertain function. Trimming at V came to 2 bases and at J to 5 bases, leaving 0 bases not matched to a gene. The CDR3 spans 13 residues. The CDR3, as DNA: TGCGCCAGCAGTCAACAGGGGGAAAACATTCAGTACTTC. Translation: CASSQQGENIQYF.

V usage is TRBV29-1 and J usage is TRBJ2-3; weak D call: TRBD2 (5 bases). Germline CDR1 and CDR2: SQVTM and ANQGSEA. The CDR3 loop spans 13 amino acids. The V gene lost 2 bases and the J gene lost 5 bases, with 11 bases spanning the gap. The CDR3, as DNA: TGCAGCGTTGAATCGGATGGGAGAGATACGCAGTATTTT. Protein: CSVESDGRDTQYF.

The chain combines TRBV30 with TRBJ2-5, with a tentative D call TRBD1 (6 bases). Looked up from germline, CDR1 is GTSNPN and CDR2 is SVGIG (reference sequence). The CDR3 runs to 13 residues. CDR3 sequence: CALNGQLQETQYF. The CDR3 region has the DNA TGTGCTCTGAACGGACAGCTACAAGAGACCCAGTACTTC.

This clone was found once. This rearrangement joins TRBV19 to TRBJ2-1, with D possibly being TRBD2 (6 bases). The germline CDR1 and CDR2 sequences are LNHDA and SQIVND (reference sequence). V lost 1 base and J lost 8, with 15 bases in between. CDR3 size: 15 residues. CDR3 region: CASSIGSGPNDEQFF. CDR3 sequence (DNA): TGTGCCAGTAGTATAGGTAGCGGTCCGAACGATGAGCAGTTCTTC.

This clone has a single count. CDR3: CASFPGQKTNYGYTF. The DNA of the CDR3 is TGTGCCAGCTTCCCAGGACAGAAGACTAACTATGGCTACACCTTC. The V call is TRBV2, the J call TRBJ1-2; tentatively, D is TRBD1 (6 bases). V was shortened by 8 bases and J by 0 bases, with 16 bases between the two germline ends. The V gene's germline CDR1 is SNHLY and CDR2 FYNNEI. The CDR3 extends over 15 amino acids.

The genes are TRBV7-6 and TRBJ1-3; weak D call: TRBD1 (5 bases). Trimming removed 4 bases from V and 4 bases from J, with 17 bases in between. This CDR3 is 16 amino acids long. Germline assignment: CDR1 SGHVS and CDR2 FNYEAQ. The CDR3: CASSSGGGDRGNTIYF. The CDR3 DNA reads TGTGCCAGCAGCTCGGGGGGGGGAGATCGAGGAAACACCATATATTTT. The full variable domain, with the rest looked up from reference TRBV7-6 and TRBJ1-3, is GAGVSQSPRYKVTKRGQDVALRCDPISGHVSLYWYRQALGQGPEFLTYFNYEAQQDKSGLPNDRFSAERPEGSISTLTIQRTEQRDSAMYRCASSSGGGDRGNTIYFGEGSWLTVV.

The rearrangement links TRBV6-1 to TRBJ1-5, with D hard to call. Germline V gene data show CDR1 as MNHNS and CDR2 as SASEGT. The CDR3 has 15 residues. V was clipped by 3 bases and J by 5 bases, with 14 bases between them. The CDR3 spells CASSESWGEYQPQHF. The CDR3 coding sequence is TGTGCCAGCAGTGAGTCATGGGGAGAATATCAGCCCCAGCATTTT.

V and J are TRBV7-9 and TRBJ1-5; TRBD1 matches at 8 bases. The CDR3 totals 15 residues. Losses at the gene ends were 5 bases for V and 5 bases for J; bases not matched to a gene: 8. Germline V gene sequence: CDR1 SEHNR, CDR2 FQNEAQ (reference sequence). CDR3 coding DNA: TGTGCCAGCAGCCTGGGAGGACAGGGACATCAGCCCCAGCATTTT. This sequence encodes CASSLGGQGHQPQHF.

The CDR3 sequence is CANRTGLNEKLFF. The CDR3 bases are TGTGCCAACAGGACAGGGCTTAATGAAAAACTGTTTTTT. The chain links TRBV28 to TRBJ1-4, with 8 bases that match TRBD1. This CDR3 is built from 13 residues. V gave up 10 bases and J gave up 4 bases; unmatched junction bases: 5. Per germline, CDR1 MDHEN and CDR2 SYDVKM.

V and J are TRBV7-8 and TRBJ2-7; the match to TRBD1 covers 8 bases. Looked up from germline, CDR1 is SGHVS and CDR2 is FQNEAQ. The J segment lost 2 bases and the V segment lost 4 bases, leaving 7 bases of the junction unmatched. This CDR3 has 15 amino acids. CDR3 in amino acids: CASSSLTGAAYEQYF. CDR3 DNA sequence: TGTGCCAGCAGCTCCCTGACAGGGGCCGCCTACGAGCAGTACTTC.

The genes are TRBV6-5 and TRBJ2-1; 10 bases line up with TRBD1. The CDR3 sequence is 15 residues long. V was clipped by 5 bases and J by 2 bases; unmatched bases: 3. In germline, CDR1 is MNHEY, CDR2 SVGAGI. The DNA of the CDR3 is TGTGCCAGCAGTCAAGGACAGGGGGCCTACAATGAGCAGTTCTTC. It codes for CASSQGQGAYNEQFF.

The chain joins TRBV4-2 to TRBJ2-5; a weak D match, TRBD2 (6 bases). V shed 0 bases and J shed 5 bases, with 22 bases lying between them. Per the germline V gene, CDR1 is LGHNA and CDR2 is YNFKEQ. CDR3 size: 18 residues. The CDR3 spells CASSQDLGGTHKAETQYF. The DNA for the CDR3 is TGTGCCAGCAGCCAAGATTTAGGAGGGACCCACAAGGCGGAGACCCAGTACTTC.

The sample holds one count of this clone. The V and J genes are TRBV9 and TRBJ1-2; D gene unclear. Trimming cost V 0 bases and J 3 bases, with 12 bases left between them. The V gene's germline CDR1 is SGDLS and CDR2 YYNGEE. The length of the CDR3 is 15 residues. This CDR3 is CASSVGVSGYYGYTF. The CDR3 coding sequence is TGTGCCAGCAGCGTAGGGGTCAGCGGCTACTATGGCTACACCTTC.

The V call is TRBV6-6, the J call TRBJ1-1; D uncertain. CDR1 is MNHNY, CDR2 SVGAGI, per germline (reference sequence). CDR3 length equals 13 residues. V dropped 2 bases and J dropped 5 bases, with 9 bases sitting between them. The CDR3 nucleotides read TGTGCCAGCAGTTACGAGGGCGGGACTGAAGCTTTCTTT. Translation gives CASSYEGGTEAFF.

The J gene is TRBJ2-3, the V gene TRBV6-5; 11 bases agree with TRBD2. Per germline, CDR1 MNHEY and CDR2 SVGAGI. J was trimmed by 4 bases and V by 2 bases; bases with no gene match: 2. The CDR3 runs to 15 residues. CDR3 coding DNA: TGTGCCAGCAGTTACCTAGCGGGAGGAGCAGATACGCAGTATTTT. Amino acid sequence: CASSYLAGGADTQYF.

The rearrangement uses TRBV7-2 and TRBJ2-6; 7 bases align to TRBD2. Germline V lookup: CDR1 SGHTA, CDR2 FQGNSA. This CDR3 is 18 amino acids long. The ends lost 5 bases at V and 0 bases at J; junction bases unmatched: 10. The CDR3 region has the DNA TGTGCCAGCAGCAAAGGAGGATGGGGGGGCTCTGGGGCCAACGTCCTGACTTTC. Protein: CASSKGGWGGSGANVLTF.

The rearrangement links TRBV2 to TRBJ2-7; no firm D call. V was trimmed by 6 bases and J by 4 bases, leaving 16 bases between them. Germline CDR1 reads SNHLY; CDR2 reads FYNNEI. The CDR3 runs to 14 residues. CDR3 sequence reads: CASSFSTVRYEQYF. As DNA, the CDR3 is TGTGCCAGCAGCTTTTCTACAGTTCGATACGAGCAGTACTTC. Using reference TRBV2 and TRBJ2-7 for the parts outside the CDR3, the full variable domain is EPEVTQTPSHQVTQMGQEVILRCVPISNHLYFYWYRQILGQKVEFLVSFYNNEISEKSEIFDDQFSVERPDGSNFTLKIRSTKLEDSAMYFCASSFSTVRYEQYFGPGTRLTVT.

The chain carries TRBV28 and TRBJ2-2; 10 positions agree with TRBD2. The CDR3 has 19 residues. V lost 6 bases, J lost 6 bases, and 19 bases stayed unmatched. Germline V gene sequence: CDR1 MDHEN, CDR2 SYDVKM. CDR3 sequence reads: CASSPVAGTSAKPAGELFF. The CDR3 region has the DNA TGTGCCAGCAGCCCTGTGGCCGGGACTAGCGCAAAACCAGCCGGGGAGCTGTTTTTT.

This clone has just one count. CDR3: CASSVHYRGSGVSGANVLTF. The CDR3 nucleotides are TGTGCCAGCAGCGTACACTACAGGGGAAGCGGTGTGAGTGGGGCCAACGTCCTGACTTTC. The chain uses TRBV9 and TRBJ2-6; TRBD1 aligns across 7 bases. CDR3 length equals 20 residues. With 1 base clipped from V and 3 bases from J, the junction kept 16 bases outside the gene matches. CDR1 and CDR2 from the germline V gene are SGDLS and YYNGEE.

J is TRBJ1-1 and V is TRBV6-6, with D tentatively TRBD1 (6 bases). Trimming shortened V by 6 bases and J by 7 bases, and 12 bases separated the two germline ends. This CDR3 has 12 amino acids. Germline CDR1 is MNHNY and CDR2 is SVGAGI (reference sequence). This chain's CDR3 is CASSRRQDEAFF. The CDR3 DNA is TGTGCCAGCAGCAGGAGACAGGATGAAGCTTTCTTT.

The V and J genes are TRBV28 and TRBJ2-3; D ambiguous. The V gene's germline CDR1 is MDHEN and CDR2 SYDVKM. The CDR3 consists of 15 residues. Between the trimmed V and J ends, which lost 7 bases and 0 bases, there was a span of 14 bases. The CDR3 bases are TGTGCCAGCAAACCCGGGTCTACTAGCACAGATACGCAGTATTTT. This encodes CASKPGSTSTDTQYF.

This chain uses TRBV9 with TRBJ1-1; 7 bases agree with TRBD1. This CDR3 is 14 amino acids long. Germline-derived CDR1 and CDR2 are SGDLS and YYNGEE. J was trimmed by 4 bases and V by 2 bases; bases with no gene match: 5. CDR3 DNA: TGTGCCAGCAGCGTGGGACAGCAGATCACTGAAGCTTTCTTT. Translated: CASSVGQQITEAFF.

This sequence joins TRBV9 and TRBJ2-7, with 7 bases aligning to TRBD1. V shed 4 bases and J 9 bases; nucleotides not matched to a gene: 22. Looked up from germline, CDR1 is SGDLS and CDR2 is YYNGEE. The CDR3 spans 17 residues. This CDR3 reads CASSSPPGRGQPFRQYF. The CDR3 DNA reads as TGTGCCAGCAGCTCCCCCCCGGGACGGGGACAGCCCTTTCGGCAGTACTTC.

J is TRBJ2-7 and V is TRBV7-9, with 7 nucleotides matching TRBD2. Trimming removed 5 bases from V and 2 bases from J; junction bases left unmatched: 6. CDR1 is SEHNR and CDR2 is FQNEAQ in the germline V gene (reference sequence). The CDR3 contains 14 residues. The CDR3 DNA sequence: TGTGCCAGCAGCCGACGTGGGGGGGCCTACGAGCAGTACTTC. Its protein is CASSRRGGAYEQYF.

This sequence joins TRBV5-4 and TRBJ2-3, with 9 nucleotides matching TRBD2. The CDR3 totals 17 residues. V shed 0 bases and J 2 bases; nucleotides not matched to a gene: 7. Germline lookup yields CDR1 SGHNT and CDR2 YYREEE (reference sequence). The DNA for the CDR3 is TGTGCCAGCAGCTTGGAAGCGGGAGGTGGTGTCACAGATACGCAGTATTTT. This translates into CASSLEAGGGVTDTQYF.

In this sample, this clone turned up once. V is TRBV30 and J is TRBJ1-2; 7 nucleotides match TRBD1. V shed 3 bases and J 2 bases; nucleotides not matched to a gene: 9. Germline V lookup: CDR1 GTSNPN, CDR2 SVGIG (reference sequence). CDR3 length equals 15 residues. The CDR3 here is CAWRPRGAGNYGYTF. In DNA form, the CDR3 reads TGTGCCTGGAGACCCAGGGGGGCGGGCAACTATGGCTACACCTTC.

The genes are TRBV7-6 and TRBJ2-2; 13 bases agree with TRBD2. The CDR3 covers 18 residues. Germline CDR1 SGHVS, CDR2 FNYEAQ. V lost 4 bases and J lost 7; bases outside the gene matches: 12. For the CDR3, the DNA is TGTGCCAGCAGCTCCCCTAGGACTAGCGGGAGAATCTACGGGGAGCTGTTTTTT. Residues: CASSSPRTSGRIYGELFF.

This clone was detected once. The V and J genes are TRBV6-5 and TRBJ2-7; 10 bases are a match to TRBD1. CDR3 length: 14 amino acids. V was pared by 7 bases and J by 5 bases, with 8 bases of the junction left unmatched. From germline, CDR1 is MNHEY and CDR2 SVGAGI. The CDR3 DNA sequence: TGTGCCAGCAAAAAGGGGGGGACAGGGGACGAGCAGTACTTC. This codes for CASKKGGTGDEQYF.

The chain links TRBV5-4 to TRBJ2-2, with 7 bases identical to TRBD1. The V gene's germline CDR1 is SGHNT and CDR2 YYREEE (reference sequence). This CDR3 spans 13 amino acids. With 2 bases clipped from V and 9 bases from J, the junction kept 4 bases outside the gene matches. Here the CDR3 reads CASSLDRDRELFF. CDR3 DNA: TGTGCCAGCAGCTTAGACAGGGACAGGGAGCTGTTTTTT. The variable domain in full, completed from reference TRBV5-4 and TRBJ2-2, reads ETGVTQSPTHLIKTRGQQVTLRCSSQSGHNTVSWYQQALGQGPQFIFQYYREEENGRGNFPPRFSGLQFPNYSSELNVNALELDDSALYLCASSLDRDRELFFGEGSRLTVL.

This sequence joins TRBV27 and TRBJ2-1; 10 bases match TRBD1. V gave up 5 bases and J gave up 2 bases; unmatched junction bases: 6. The CDR3 spans 16 residues. Germline V CDR1 and CDR2: MNHEY, SMNVEV (reference sequence). CDR3 sequence (DNA): TGTGCCAGCAGTACCGGGACAGGGGATACCTACAATGAGCAGTTCTTC. Protein sequence: CASSTGTGDTYNEQFF.

The gene calls are TRBV18 and TRBJ1-1; maybe TRBD1 (6 bases). Trimming pared 5 bases from V and 11 bases from J, leaving 18 bases between. CDR3 length: 13 amino acids. The germline V gene encodes CDR1 KGHSH and CDR2 LQKENI. For the CDR3, the DNA is TGTGCCAGCTCAACAGGGAATGACCCGAGGGCTTTCTTT. It is translated as CASSTGNDPRAFF.